The clone carrying this TCR beta chain was recorded once. Its specificity is unknown. This sample stems from a study of STAT5B mutations in CD4+ large granular lymphocyte leukemia. Study-level information: Among healthy controls, a particular HLA allele went with more CDR3 'QG' motifs.

Germline CDR1 and CDR2: SEHNR and FQNEAQ (reference sequence). V lost 1 base and J lost 7, with 5 bases in between. CDR3 length: 12 amino acids. Sequencing was at survey level. Some clones are missing from TCRdb's copy, which holds only in-frame ones; the method was immunoSEQ multiplex PCR. The sample consists of 25,000 to 30,000 clones, approximately 80% of them appearing once. Study-wide findings and caveats: Higher CD4+ than CD8+ T-LGLL clonality might reflect small sample size. 25% of private leukemic clonotypes occurred rarely in other patients' non-leukemic repertoires.

The receptor's source is a human donor in good health. This sequence joins TRBV7-9 and TRBJ2-1; D is unclear. Sample: CD4+ T cells from blood buffy coats. The CDR3 sequence: CASSLGENEQFF. CDR3 DNA sequence: TGTGCCAGCAGCTTAGGAGAGAATGAGCAGTTCTTC.